The 8 T cell receptor beta chains below come from one sample, sequenced in a study of cytomegalovirus exposure and HLA in healthy donors. Method: immunoSEQ multiplex PCR; TCRdb's copy keeps in-frame clones and lacks some. The sample yields 50,000 to 70,000 clones, roughly 95% seen once. The sequenced sample consisted of PBMCs. These receptors were taken from a woman aged 18-29 years in good health and CMV-seropositive.

The chain employs TRBV29-1 and TRBJ2-1; 7 bases match TRBD1. The CDR3 contains 15 residues. The V gene end was trimmed by 7 bases and the J gene end by 1 base; junction bases not matched to a gene: 10. CDR1 is SQVTM and CDR2 is ANQGSEA in the germline V gene. CDR3: CSERTTGNSYNEQFF. CDR3 in DNA: TGCAGCGAAAGAACGACAGGGAATTCCTACAATGAGCAGTTCTTC.

The chain combines TRBV9 with TRBJ2-1, with D possibly matching TRBD1 (5 bases). Germline V gene lookup returns CDR1 SGDLS and CDR2 YYNGEE. Trimming removed 0 bases at V and 2 bases at J, with 9 bases between. The CDR3 extends over 15 amino acids. CDR3: CASSVGQGPYNEQFF. CDR3 DNA sequence: TGTGCCAGCAGCGTAGGGCAGGGCCCCTACAATGAGCAGTTCTTC.

The rearrangement joins TRBV30 to TRBJ1-2, with 7 nucleotides matching TRBD1. The germline V gene has CDR1 GTSNPN and CDR2 SVGIG (reference sequence). The CDR3 consists of 17 residues. The ends lost 2 bases at V and 1 base at J; junction bases unmatched: 13. The CDR3 coding sequence is TGTGCCTGGAGTTTTTCCGGGGGACAGATTAATAACTATGGCTACACCTTC. It encodes CAWSFSGGQINNYGYTF.

The DNA of the CDR3 is TGTGCCAGCAAGTTAGCGGGGAACCAGTTCTTC. It encodes CASKLAGNQFF. The gene calls are TRBV2 and TRBJ2-1, with 8 bases lining up with TRBD2. The length of the CDR3 is 11 residues. Germline assignment: CDR1 SNHLY and CDR2 FYNNEI. The V and J ends lost 7 bases and 13 bases, in that order; junction bases with no gene match: 6.

V usage is TRBV14 and J usage is TRBJ2-1; 8 bases are shared with TRBD2. The V and J ends lost 6 bases and 13 bases, in that order; junction bases with no gene match: 14. The germline V gene has CDR1 SGHDN and CDR2 FVKESK. CDR3 length: 14 residues. The DNA for the CDR3 is TGTGCCAGCAGTCCCTCGCTAGCGGGCCGTTTCCAGTTCTTC. Translated, it gives CASSPSLAGRFQFF.

This clone is a singleton in its sample. The chain is built from TRBV9 and TRBJ2-3, with 8 bases lining up with TRBD1. This CDR3 has 14 amino acids. The V gene's germline CDR1 is SGDLS and CDR2 YYNGEE. The trim removed 4 bases at V and 3 bases at J, leaving 4 bases unmatched. CDR3 in DNA: TGTGCCAGCAGCCAGGGGGCCGGGACAGATACGCAGTATTTT. It translates to CASSQGAGTDTQYF. Filled out from reference TRBV9 and TRBJ2-3, the complete variable domain reads DSGVTQTPKHLITATGQRVTLRCSPRSGDLSVYWYQQSLDQGLQFLIQYYNGEERAKGNILERFSAQQFPDLHSELNLSSLELGDSALYFCASSQGAGTDTQYFGPGTRLTVL.

J is TRBJ1-5 and V is TRBV19; TRBD1 is a possible D gene (5 bases). Per germline, CDR1 LNHDA and CDR2 SQIVND (reference sequence). The CDR3 loop spans 15 amino acids. Trimming pared 7 bases from V and 6 bases from J, leaving 19 bases between. The CDR3 sequence: CASKFDQGYRQPQHF. In DNA form, the CDR3 reads TGTGCCAGTAAGTTCGATCAGGGCTATCGTCAGCCCCAGCATTTT.

This clone appeared a single time. The V call is TRBV5-1, the J call TRBJ2-7; TRBD1 matches at 10 bases. The CDR3 has 19 amino acids. Germline-derived CDR1 and CDR2 are SGHRS and YFSETQ. The V segment lost 4 bases and the J segment 4 bases; nucleotides outside the gene matches: 20. The CDR3 coding sequence is TGCGCCAGCAGCACCGTCCCGGGACAGGGGTTCCCCATTGCATACGAGCAGTACTTC. This encodes CASSTVPGQGFPIAYEQYF. Supplemented by reference TRBV5-1 and TRBJ2-7, the full variable domain reads KAGVTQTPRYLIKTRGQQVTLSCSPISGHRSVSWYQQTPGQGLQFLFEYFSETQRNKGNFPGRFSGRQFSNSRSEMNVSTLELGDSALYLCASSTVPGQGFPIAYEQYFGPGTRLTVT.